Sequencing of this T cell receptor beta chain was carried out in a study of Graves' ophthalmopathy and Graves' hyperthyroidism. Points on this clonotype: The antigen is unknown. A much larger clone lies a single base off, so this may be a read error.

Broader study findings: A majority of expanded thyroid clonotypes exceeding 0.001 frequency were likewise present in blood.

Other autoimmune disease, uncontrolled infection, pregnancy and lactation led to exclusion. PBMCs were density-gradient isolated from approximately 9.8 ml fresh blood. Amplified TCR beta CDR3 regions were obtained using RNA transcripts as template. First-round RT-PCR relied on HTBI primers, and a second-round multiplex PCR came next. TCRdb redid the calling of the multiplex PCR reads with MiXCR, one entry per CDR3 protein. The data show 600,000 to 950,000 distinct CDR3 sequences, 40% seen once. The germline V gene encodes CDR1 ENHRY and CDR2 SYGVKD. V was clipped by 3 bases and J by 8 bases, with 16 bases between them. This CDR3 has 14 residues.

This TCR was sampled from an adult man with Graves' ophthalmopathy. V usage is TRBV10-3 and J usage is TRBJ1-2; D is ambiguous. Material for sequencing was peripheral blood. The CDR3 DNA sequence: TGTGCCATCAGTGATACCCTGGAGGAGGCAGGCTACACCTTC. It is translated as CAISDTLEEAGYTF.